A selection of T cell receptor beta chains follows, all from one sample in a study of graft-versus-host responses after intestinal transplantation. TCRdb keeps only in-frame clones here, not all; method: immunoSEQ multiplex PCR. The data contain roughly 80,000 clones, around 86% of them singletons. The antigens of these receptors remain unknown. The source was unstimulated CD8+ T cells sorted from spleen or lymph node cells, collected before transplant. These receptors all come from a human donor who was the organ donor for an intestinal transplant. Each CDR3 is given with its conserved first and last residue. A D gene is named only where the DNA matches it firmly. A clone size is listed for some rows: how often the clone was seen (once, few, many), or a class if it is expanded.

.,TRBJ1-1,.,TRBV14,CASSHEGMLTEAFF,TGTGCCAGCAGCCATGAGGGGATGTTAACTGAAGCTTTCTTT
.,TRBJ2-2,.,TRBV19,CASSINDGFTGELFF,TGTGCCAGTAGTATAAATGACGGATTCACCGGGGAGCTGTTTTTT
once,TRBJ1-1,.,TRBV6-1,CASSENGGLINTEAFF,TGTGCCAGCAGTGAAAATGGGGGGCTGATAAACACTGAAGCTTTCTTT
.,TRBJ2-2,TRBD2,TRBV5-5,CASSFREAGAGELFF,TGTGCCAGCAGCTTTCGCGAGGCGGGGGCCGGGGAGCTGTTTTTT
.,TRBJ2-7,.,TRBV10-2,CASSVYSATSYEQYF,TGCGCCAGCAGTGTGTATAGCGCCACGAGCTACGAGCAGTACTTC
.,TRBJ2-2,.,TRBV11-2,CASSPRPGELFF,TGTGCCAGCAGCCCCCGTCCCGGGGAGCTGTTTTTT
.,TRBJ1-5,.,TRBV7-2,CASSQGYNQPQHF,TGTGCCAGCAGCCAAGGATACAATCAGCCCCAGCATTTT
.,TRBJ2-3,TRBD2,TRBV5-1,CASSWTSGGAGDTQYF,TGCGCCAGCAGCTGGACTAGCGGGGGGGCCGGAGATACGCAGTATTTT
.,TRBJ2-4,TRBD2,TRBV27,CASSARPSGGLAKNIQYF,TGTGCCAGCAGTGCACGGCCTAGCGGGGGCCTAGCCAAAAACATTCAGTACTTC
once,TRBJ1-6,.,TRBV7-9,CASSLGWSSYNSPLHF,TGTGCCAGCAGCTTGGGCTGGAGCTCCTATAATTCACCCCTCCACTTT
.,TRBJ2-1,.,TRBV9,CASSEHPARNNEQFF,TGTGCCAGCAGCGAGCATCCCGCTCGTAACAATGAGCAGTTCTTC
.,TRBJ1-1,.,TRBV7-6,CASSLGQEMNTEAFF,TGTGCCAGCAGCTTAGGACAGGAGATGAACACTGAAGCTTTCTTT
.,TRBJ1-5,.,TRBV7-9,CASSSGTRHQPQHF,TGTGCCAGCAGCTCCGGGACCCGACATCAGCCCCAGCATTTT
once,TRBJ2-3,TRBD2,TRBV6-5,CASSYVSSGGADTQYF,TGTGCCAGCAGTTACGTGTCCAGCGGGGGGGCTGATACGCAGTATTTT
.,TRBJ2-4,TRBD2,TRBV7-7,CASRPFSGLAEPIQYF,TGTGCCAGCAGGCCCTTCAGTGGTCTAGCGGAGCCGATTCAGTACTTC
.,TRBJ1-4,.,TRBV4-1,CASSDRALNEKLFF,TGCGCCAGCAGCGACCGGGCCCTTAATGAAAAACTGTTTTTT
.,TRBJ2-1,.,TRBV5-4,CASSLGGESRSNEQFF,TGTGCCAGCAGCTTGGGCGGTGAATCGAGGTCCAATGAGCAGTTCTTC
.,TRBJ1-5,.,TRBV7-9,CASSSSGGGKDQPQHF,TGTGCCAGCAGCTCATCGGGGGGAGGTAAGGATCAGCCCCAGCATTTT
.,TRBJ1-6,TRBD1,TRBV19,CASSIDRTGWNSPLHF,TGTGCCAGTAGTATAGACCGGACAGGGTGGAATTCACCCCTCCACTTT
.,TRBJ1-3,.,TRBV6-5,CASSFDSFPGNTIYF,TGTGCCAGCAGTTTCGACAGTTTCCCTGGAAACACCATATATTTT
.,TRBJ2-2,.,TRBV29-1,CSVVGAGRNTGELFF,TGCAGCGTGGTGGGCGCAGGGCGAAACACCGGGGAGCTGTTTTTT
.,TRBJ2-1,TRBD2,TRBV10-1,CASSPVSGGGGEQFF,TGCGCCAGCAGCCCGGTTAGCGGGGGTGGGGGTGAGCAGTTCTTC
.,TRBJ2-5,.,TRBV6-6,CATSDFGYQETQYF,TGTGCCACCTCCGATTTCGGGTATCAAGAGACCCAGTACTTC
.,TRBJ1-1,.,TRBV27,CASSLGNWNTEAFF,TGTGCCAGCAGTTTGGGCAATTGGAACACTGAAGCTTTCTTT
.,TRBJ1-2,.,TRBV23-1,CASSHNPLDRKWGDYGYTF,TGCGCCAGCAGTCACAACCCCCTAGACAGGAAGTGGGGGGACTATGGCTACACCTTC
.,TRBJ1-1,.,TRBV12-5,CASGEGGTEAFF,TGTGCTAGTGGGGAGGGGGGAACTGAAGCTTTCTTT
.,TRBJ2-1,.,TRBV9,CASSVSHAGEQFF,TGTGCCAGCAGCGTATCCCACGCGGGTGAGCAGTTCTTC
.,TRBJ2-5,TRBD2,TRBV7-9,CASSWTSGQETQYF,TGTGCCAGCAGCTGGACTAGTGGCCAAGAGACCCAGTACTTC
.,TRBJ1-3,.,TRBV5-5,CASSTGSGLGNTIYF,TGTGCCAGCAGCACAGGGTCCGGACTCGGAAACACCATATATTTT
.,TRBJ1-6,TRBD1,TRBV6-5,CASSAGTAEASPLHF,TGTGCCAGCAGTGCCGGGACAGCCGAGGCTTCACCCCTCCACTTT
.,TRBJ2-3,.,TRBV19,CASSIPSTSTDTQYF,TGTGCCAGTAGTATCCCCTCTACTAGCACAGATACGCAGTATTTT
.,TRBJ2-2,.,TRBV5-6,CASSLKLEMSTGELFF,TGTGCCAGCAGCTTGAAGCTAGAGATGTCCACCGGGGAGCTGTTTTTT
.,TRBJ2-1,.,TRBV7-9,CASSAPNEQFF,TGTGCCAGCAGCGCGCCCAATGAGCAGTTCTTC
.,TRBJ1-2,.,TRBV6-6,CASSALQGHPSMAITF,TGTGCCAGCAGCGCCTTACAGGGCCACCCTTCTATGGCTATTACCTTC
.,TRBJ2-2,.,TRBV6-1,CASSSGRDNTGELFF,TGTGCCAGCAGCAGCGGACGAGACAACACCGGGGAGCTGTTTTTT
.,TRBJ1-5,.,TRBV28,CASSLLENQPQHF,TGTGCCAGCAGTTTACTGGAAAATCAGCCCCAGCATTTT
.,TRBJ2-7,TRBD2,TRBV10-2,CASGPLAGGNEQYF,TGCGCCAGCGGACCTCTAGCGGGGGGGAATGAGCAGTACTTC
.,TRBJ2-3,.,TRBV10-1,CASSATVRDPEDTQYF,TGCGCCAGCAGTGCAACCGTGCGAGATCCCGAGGATACGCAGTATTTT
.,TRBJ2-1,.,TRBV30,CAWSYRNEQFF,TGTGCCTGGAGCTATAGAAATGAGCAGTTCTTC
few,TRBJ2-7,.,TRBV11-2,CASSLGFYHRHEQYF,TGTGCCAGCAGCTTAGGGTTCTACCACCGGCACGAGCAGTACTTC
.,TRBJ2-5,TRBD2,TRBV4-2,CASSPFSGGARETQYF,TGTGCCAGCAGCCCTTTTAGCGGGGGGGCCCGAGAGACCCAGTACTTC
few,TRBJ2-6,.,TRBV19,CASSPPDTSGANVLTF,TGTGCCAGTAGTCCCCCGGACACCTCTGGGGCCAACGTCCTGACTTTC
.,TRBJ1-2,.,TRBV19,CASSIEYGYTF,TGTGCCAGTAGTATAGAGTATGGCTACACCTTC
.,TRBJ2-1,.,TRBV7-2,CASSWGGSSYNEQFF,TGTGCCAGCAGCTGGGGCGGAAGCTCCTACAATGAGCAGTTCTTC
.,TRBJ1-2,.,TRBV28,CASSFAGAGYGYTF,TGTGCCAGCAGTTTCGCGGGGGCTGGCTATGGCTACACCTTC
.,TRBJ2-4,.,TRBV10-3,CAISESGTLSGAKNIQYF,TGTGCCATCAGTGAGTCCGGGACCCTCTCGGGAGCCAAAAACATTCAGTACTTC
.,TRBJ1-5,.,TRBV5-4,CASSRVRDRDAGQPQHF,TGTGCCAGCAGCAGAGTACGGGACCGAGATGCAGGTCAGCCCCAGCATTTT